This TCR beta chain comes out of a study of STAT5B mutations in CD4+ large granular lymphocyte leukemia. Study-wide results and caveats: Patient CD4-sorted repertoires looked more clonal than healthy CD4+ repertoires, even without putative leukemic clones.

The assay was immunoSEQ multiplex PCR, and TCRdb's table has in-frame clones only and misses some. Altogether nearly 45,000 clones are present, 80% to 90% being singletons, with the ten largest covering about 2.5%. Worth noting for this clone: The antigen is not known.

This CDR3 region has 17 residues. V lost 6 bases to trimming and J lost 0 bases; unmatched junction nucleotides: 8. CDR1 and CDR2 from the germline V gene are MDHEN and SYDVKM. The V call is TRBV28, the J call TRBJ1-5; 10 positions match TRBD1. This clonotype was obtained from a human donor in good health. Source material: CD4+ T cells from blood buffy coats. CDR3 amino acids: CASREGTGANSNQPQHF. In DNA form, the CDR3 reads TGTGCCAGCAGAGAGGGGACAGGGGCGAATAGCAATCAGCCCCAGCATTTT.